This entry describes one T cell receptor beta chain. Its antigen is still unknown. No base qualities exist here, and no much larger clone lies one base off it. The data derive from a study of yellow fever vaccine responses in identical twins (dated by TCRdb to 2016 to 2018). Some background on the complete study: The study precisely tracked vaccine-responding T cell clones in identical twins.

Findings and caveats that apply to the study as a whole: According to the authors, the vaccine-induced T cell response in identical twins seemed to be partly convergent and partly specific to each individual.

The library was made by RT-PCR. The data were produced on an Illumina HiSeq 2500. The public sequencing data were trimmed at Q25 with fastp and processed into clonotypes with MiXCR by TCRdb, which kept only in-frame beta chains. One record per CDR3 amino acid sequence lists the most common genes and DNA. Across this sample there are 20,000 to 25,000 distinct CDR3 sequences, with roughly 80% seen only once. Roughly 5% of the sample is held by the ten biggest clonotypes. CDR1 and CDR2 are drawn from the germline V gene: MGHRA, YSYEKL. Trimming takes 4 bases from V and 1 base from J, and the germline ends sit 8 bases apart. From the cysteine up to the valine, the CDR3 has a length of 13 residues. The entry retains the CDR3 DNA only, 39 bases that are in frame from base 1.

The chain is made from TRBV4-1 and TRBJ2-7; the D gene lacks a confident call. The sample was T cells from blood (PBMCs), unsorted or a sorted subset (not recorded which), taken before or after yellow fever vaccination (not recorded which). This receptor was obtained from a woman aged 18-29 years who received the yellow fever vaccine. Donor details come from another sample of the same person, matched by shared clones. The DNA is TGCGCCAGCAGCCCCGGGTTGTCCTACGAGCAGTACGTC. Translated, this gives CASSPGLSYEQYV.